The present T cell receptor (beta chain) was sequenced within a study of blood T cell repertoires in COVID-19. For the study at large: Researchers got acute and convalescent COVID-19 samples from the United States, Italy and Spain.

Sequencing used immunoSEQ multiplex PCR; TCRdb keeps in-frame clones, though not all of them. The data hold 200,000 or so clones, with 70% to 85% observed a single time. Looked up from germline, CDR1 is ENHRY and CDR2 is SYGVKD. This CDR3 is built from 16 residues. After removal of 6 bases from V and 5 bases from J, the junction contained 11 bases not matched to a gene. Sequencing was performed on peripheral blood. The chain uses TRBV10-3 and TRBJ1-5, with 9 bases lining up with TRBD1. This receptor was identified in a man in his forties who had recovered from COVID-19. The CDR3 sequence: CAISQQAGQGHQPQHF. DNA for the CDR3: TGTGCCATCAGCCAACAGGCGGGACAGGGTCATCAGCCCCAGCATTTT.